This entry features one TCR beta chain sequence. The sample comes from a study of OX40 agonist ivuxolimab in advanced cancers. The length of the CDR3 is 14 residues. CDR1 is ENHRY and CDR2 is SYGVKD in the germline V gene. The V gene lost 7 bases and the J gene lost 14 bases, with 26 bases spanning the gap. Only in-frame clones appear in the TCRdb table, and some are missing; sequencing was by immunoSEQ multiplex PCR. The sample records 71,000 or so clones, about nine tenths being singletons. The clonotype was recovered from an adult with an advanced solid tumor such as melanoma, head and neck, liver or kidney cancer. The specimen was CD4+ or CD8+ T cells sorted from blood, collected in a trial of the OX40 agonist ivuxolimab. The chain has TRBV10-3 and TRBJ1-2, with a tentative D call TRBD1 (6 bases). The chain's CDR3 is CAITSRGGEALLTF. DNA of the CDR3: TGTGCCATCACCTCCCGCGGGGGCGAGGCGCTACTTACCTTC.